One and the same sample provided the 26 T cell receptor beta chains below, sequenced in a study of chemoradiotherapy in HPV16-positive cancers. The table came from immunoSEQ multiplex PCR; TCRdb's copy has only in-frame clones and leaves some out. The data show around 15,000 clones, with nearly 70% seen just once and about 19% held by the top ten. Sample collection occurred from a patient who underwent chemoradiotherapy. These receptors were taken from a human donor with HPV-associated anogenital cancer.

The V gene is TRBV2, the J gene TRBJ2-7; D call uncertain. CDR3 length equals 13 residues. V lost 7 bases to trimming and J lost 0 bases, with 10 bases between them. Germline CDR1 SNHLY, CDR2 FYNNEI. This chain's CDR3 is CASTVVSSYEQYF. CDR3 nucleotides: TGTGCCAGCACTGTAGTTTCCTCCTACGAGCAGTACTTC.

V and J are TRBV5-1 and TRBJ1-4; D perhaps matches TRBD1 (6 bases). This CDR3 spans 15 amino acids. CDR1 and CDR2 (germline): SGHRS, YFSETQ. The ends were cut back, 5 bases at V and 5 bases at J, with 16 bases in the middle. CDR3 bases: TGCGCCAGCAGACAAACAGGACAGATAAATGAAAAACTGTTTTTT. As protein: CASRQTGQINEKLFF.

The CDR3 DNA is TGCGCCAGCAGCCGGGAGTGGGCTAGCGGGGAGGACGAGCAGTACTTC. Translated: CASSREWASGEDEQYF. The chain uses TRBV5-1 and TRBJ2-7; 9 nucleotides match TRBD2. This CDR3 has 16 amino acids. Germline V lookup: CDR1 SGHRS, CDR2 YFSETQ. V shed 4 bases and J 5 bases; nucleotides not matched to a gene: 13.

J is TRBJ2-7 and V is TRBV2; D is tentatively TRBD1 or TRBD2 (5 bases each). This CDR3 comprises 14 residues. V shed 6 bases and J shed 2 bases, with 14 bases lying between them. Germline CDR1 reads SNHLY; CDR2 reads FYNNEI. This chain's CDR3 is CASRGDGLTYEQYF. The CDR3 region has the DNA TGTGCCAGCAGAGGGGACGGCCTAACCTACGAGCAGTACTTC.

V and J are TRBV27 and TRBJ2-6; no clear D. Germline CDR1 is MNHEY and CDR2 is SMNVEV (reference sequence). V gave up 1 base and J gave up 4 bases, with 5 bases separating them. This CDR3 comprises 14 residues. CDR3 sequence reads: CASSLYVGANVLTF. CDR3 nucleotides: TGTGCCAGCAGTTTATATGTGGGGGCCAACGTCCTGACTTTC.

This chain connects TRBV5-4 to TRBJ2-7; D may be TRBD1 or TRBD2 (5 bases each). The V gene lost 4 bases and the J gene lost 2 bases, with 16 bases spanning the gap. The CDR3 spans 15 residues. CDR1 is SGHNT, CDR2 YYREEE, per germline (reference sequence). The CDR3 here is CASSTGTQQTYEQYF. For the CDR3, the DNA is TGTGCCAGCAGCACCGGGACGCAGCAAACCTACGAGCAGTACTTC. Filled out from reference TRBV5-4 and TRBJ2-7, the complete variable domain reads ETGVTQSPTHLIKTRGQQVTLRCSSQSGHNTVSWYQQALGQGPQFIFQYYREEENGRGNFPPRFSGLQFPNYSSELNVNALELDDSALYLCASSTGTQQTYEQYFGPGTRLTVT.

The gene calls are TRBV5-6 and TRBJ2-5, with D possibly being TRBD1 or TRBD2 (5 bases each). CDR3 length equals 17 residues. Germline values: CDR1 SGHDT, CDR2 YYEEEE. V dropped 0 bases and J dropped 4 bases, with 19 bases sitting between them. The CDR3 nucleotides read TGTGCCAGCAGCTTGGTCGTGAACCGGGGCAGCGGAGAGACCCAGTACTTC. Its protein is CASSLVVNRGSGETQYF.

The V and J genes are TRBV5-1 and TRBJ1-1, with D maybe TRBD1 (6 bases). The CDR3 runs 14 residues. V was trimmed by 4 bases and J by 0 bases, leaving 10 bases between them. CDR1 and CDR2 from the germline V gene are SGHRS and YFSETQ. CDR3 in amino acids: CASSQQGMNTEAFF. The DNA of the CDR3 is TGCGCCAGCAGCCAACAGGGAATGAACACTGAAGCTTTCTTT.

Here the CDR3 reads CASSLRPLAGSTYEQYF. Written as DNA, the CDR3 is TGCGCCAGCAGCTTGCGACCCCTAGCGGGGTCCACCTACGAGCAGTACTTC. V and J are TRBV5-1 and TRBJ2-7, with 9 bases lining up with TRBD2. J lost 2 bases, V lost 1 base, and 10 bases had no gene match. The V gene's germline CDR1 is SGHRS and CDR2 YFSETQ. The CDR3 sequence is 17 residues long.

This clone occurred a few times. The gene calls are TRBV4-3 and TRBJ1-3, with D tentatively TRBD1 (6 bases). The CDR3 runs 20 residues. Trimming stripped 3 bases from V and 0 bases from J, with 24 bases between. CDR1 and CDR2 (germline): LGHNA, YSLEER. CDR3 loop: CASSQTGVWGASSSGNTIYF. The DNA for the CDR3 is TGCGCCAGCAGCCAGACCGGGGTATGGGGGGCGTCTTCCTCTGGAAACACCATATATTTT.

V usage is TRBV9 and J usage is TRBJ1-1; 10 positions match TRBD1. Germline V lookup: CDR1 SGDLS, CDR2 YYNGEE. The V gene end was trimmed by 2 bases and the J gene end by 0 bases; junction bases not matched to a gene: 4. There are 16 residues in the CDR3. The CDR3 region has the DNA TGTGCCAGCAGCGTCGGGACAGGGGCCCTGAACACTGAAGCTTTCTTT. Translating gives CASSVGTGALNTEAFF.

This chain uses TRBV19 with TRBJ1-2; the match to TRBD1 covers 8 bases. CDR3 size: 16 residues. V shed 6 bases, J shed 6 bases, and the junction held 15 bases outside the gene matches. Per the germline V gene, CDR1 is LNHDA and CDR2 is SQIVND (reference sequence). DNA of the CDR3: TGTGCCAGTAGCATTATGGTTGGACAGGGTCGGGATGGCTACACCTTC. This translates into CASSIMVGQGRDGYTF.

The genes are TRBV7-8 and TRBJ2-1; TRBD2 matches 16 bases. Trimming took 5 bases from V and 9 from J; bases not matched to a gene: 7. Germline CDR1 and CDR2: SGHVS and FQNEAQ. The CDR3 runs to 16 residues. The CDR3 DNA reads as TGTGCCAGCAGCCCCGGGACTAGCGGGGGGGCCATTGAGCAGTTCTTC. Translation: CASSPGTSGGAIEQFF.

This clone appeared once. V usage is TRBV5-1 and J usage is TRBJ2-5; D unclear. Germline CDR1 is SGHRS and CDR2 is YFSETQ. The V and J ends lost 2 bases and 1 base respectively, with 0 bases between them. The CDR3 is 11 amino acids. The CDR3 DNA follows: TGCGCCAGCAGCTTCCAAGAGACCCAGTACTTC. Protein sequence: CASSFQETQYF.

V gene TRBV19 combines with J gene TRBJ2-7; no clear D gene. Germline CDR1 is LNHDA and CDR2 is SQIVND (reference sequence). The CDR3 extends over 13 amino acids. Trimming removed 8 bases from V and 2 bases from J, with 13 bases in between. CDR3 sequence (DNA): TGTGCCAGTGTACCCTCCTGCCCCTACGAGCAGTACTTC. This encodes CASVPSCPYEQYF.

As to this clone: This same CDR3 is encoded by further DNA sequences in the sample. V usage is TRBV28 and J usage is TRBJ2-1; tentatively, D is TRBD1 (5 bases). V shed 2 bases and J shed 3 bases, with 8 bases lying between them. The germline V gene encodes CDR1 MDHEN and CDR2 SYDVKM. The CDR3 has 14 amino acids. The DNA of the CDR3 is TGTGCCAGCAGTTTAAGGGGCAGCTACAATGAGCAGTTCTTC. Residues: CASSLRGSYNEQFF.

The chain has TRBV5-1 and TRBJ2-1, with 8 bases matching TRBD2. V lost 4 bases and J lost 2; bases outside the gene matches: 11. CDR1 is SGHRS, CDR2 YFSETQ, per germline. This CDR3 comprises 17 residues. CDR3 nucleotide sequence: TGCGCCAGCAGCCCGATGACACTAGCGGACACCTACAATGAGCAGTTCTTC. Its protein product is CASSPMTLADTYNEQFF.

This clone was recorded a few times. The rearrangement links TRBV21-1 to TRBJ1-1. TRBV21-1 is a documented pseudogene. The CDR3 contains 15 residues. The CDR3 coding sequence is TGTGCCAGCACAACTCGCGGGCAGATGAACACTGAAGCTTTCTTT. Protein product: CASTTRGQMNTEAFF.

This clone turned up a few times. The chain combines TRBV7-9 with TRBJ2-7; D possibly corresponds to TRBD2 (5 bases). The CDR3 covers 13 residues. Trimming left V 5 bases short and J 0 bases short, with 8 bases between. Germline CDR1 is SEHNR and CDR2 is FQNEAQ (reference sequence). The CDR3 is CASSAGISYEQYF. CDR3 DNA sequence: TGTGCCAGCAGCGCCGGGATCTCCTACGAGCAGTACTTC.

The chain carries TRBV7-9 and TRBJ2-3; tentatively, D is TRBD2 (6 bases). The CDR3 is 16 amino acids. Germline CDR1 and CDR2: SEHNR and FQNEAQ (reference sequence). The V and J ends lost 6 bases and 4 bases respectively, with 20 bases between them. The CDR3 is CASRDMTGVLADTQYF. The CDR3 coding sequence is TGTGCCAGCAGGGATATGACGGGGGTCCTCGCAGATACGCAGTATTTT.

This clone was seen only once. The genes are TRBV6-5 and TRBJ2-7, with TRBD1 identical over 7 bases. The CDR3 totals 15 residues. With 2 bases clipped from V and 3 bases from J, the junction kept 7 bases outside the gene matches. Germline CDR1 is MNHEY and CDR2 is SVGAGI. The CDR3 nucleotides are TGTGCCAGCAGTTACCGGGACAGCTATAACTACGAGCAGTACTTC. It encodes CASSYRDSYNYEQYF.

The CDR3 reads CAWSGGPYRDTQPQHF. Here the CDR3 DNA reads TGTGCCTGGAGTGGGGGCCCTTACAGGGATACTCAGCCCCAGCATTTT. J is TRBJ1-5 and V is TRBV30, with D possibly matching TRBD1 (6 bases). V lost 1 base, J lost 6 bases, and 19 bases lay in between. CDR3 length: 16 amino acids. Looked up from germline, CDR1 is GTSNPN and CDR2 is SVGIG (reference sequence).

The chain uses TRBV11-2 and TRBJ1-1; 11 bases agree with TRBD1. CDR1 is SGHAT, CDR2 FQNNGV, per germline. V trimming: 5 bases; J trimming: 3 bases; junction bases outside the gene matches: 5. This CDR3 is 15 amino acids long. CDR3 sequence: CASSTRDRGDTEAFF. The DNA of the CDR3 is TGTGCCAGCAGCACCCGGGACAGGGGGGACACTGAAGCTTTCTTT.

The chain employs TRBV5-5 and TRBJ1-2; D not resolved. CDR3 size: 14 residues. Deletions cut 0 bases from V and 4 bases from J, with 10 bases between. CDR1 is SGHKS and CDR2 is YYEKEE in the germline V gene (reference sequence). The CDR3 reads CASSLGQDSYGYTF. CDR3 in DNA: TGTGCCAGCAGCTTGGGGCAGGATTCCTATGGCTACACCTTC.

The chain uses TRBV29-1 and TRBJ2-7; the D gene could be TRBD1 or TRBD2 (5 bases each). This CDR3 region has 12 residues. Trimming left V 6 bases short and J 3 bases short, with 12 bases between. Germline CDR1 reads SQVTM; CDR2 reads ANQGSEA. CDR3 in DNA: TGCAGCGTCATTCGGGACGGCTACGAGCAGTACTTC. This codes for CSVIRDGYEQYF.

The chain links TRBV28 to TRBJ1-4; tentatively, D is TRBD1 (6 bases). The germline CDR1 and CDR2 sequences are MDHEN and SYDVKM. The length of the CDR3 is 15 residues. V was clipped by 6 bases and J by 3 bases, with 14 bases between them. The CDR3 spells CASRGQTGANEKLFF. The CDR3 nucleotides are TGTGCCAGCAGGGGTCAGACAGGCGCTAATGAAAAACTGTTTTTT.